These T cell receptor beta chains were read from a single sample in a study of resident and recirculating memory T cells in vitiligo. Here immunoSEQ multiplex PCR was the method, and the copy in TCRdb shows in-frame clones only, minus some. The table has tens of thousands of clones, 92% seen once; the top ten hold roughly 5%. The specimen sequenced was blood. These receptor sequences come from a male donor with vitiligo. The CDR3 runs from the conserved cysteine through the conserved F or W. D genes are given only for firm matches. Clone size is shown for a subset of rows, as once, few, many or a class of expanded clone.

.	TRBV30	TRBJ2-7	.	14	TGTGCCTCGACCGGCCCCCACAGCTCCTACGAGCAGTACTTC	CASTGPHSSYEQYF
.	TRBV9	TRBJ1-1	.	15	TGTGCCAGCAGCGCCGGGGGGGGTGCGAACACTGAAGCTTTCTTT	CASSAGGGANTEAFF
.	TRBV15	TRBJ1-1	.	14	TGTGCCACCAGCAGTAGTTCACCGAACACTGAAGCTTTCTTT	CATSSSSPNTEAFF
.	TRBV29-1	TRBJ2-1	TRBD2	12	TGCAGCCCCTTACTAGCGGGAGTCTTTCAGTTCTTC	CSPLLAGVFQFF
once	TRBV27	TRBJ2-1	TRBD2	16	TGTGCCAGCAGTTTATCACCTCTGAGGAGGGAGGGTGAGCAGTTCTTC	CASSLSPLRREGEQFF
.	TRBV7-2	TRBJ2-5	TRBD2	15	TGTGCCAGCAGCTTCTCCGGGCGGGGGACGGAGACCCAGTACTTC	CASSFSGRGTETQYF
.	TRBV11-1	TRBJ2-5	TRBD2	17	TGTGCCAGCAGCCGATTGGTAGCGGGAGTGGCGACGGAGACCCAGTACTTC	CASSRLVAGVATETQYF
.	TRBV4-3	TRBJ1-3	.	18	TGCGCCAGCAGCCAGCGGGCCGGGACACAGAGCTCTGGAAACACCATATATTTT	CASSQRAGTQSSGNTIYF
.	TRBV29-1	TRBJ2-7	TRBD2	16	TGCAGCGTTGAACCCAGACTAGCGGGAGGGACCTACGAGCAGTACTTC	CSVEPRLAGGTYEQYF
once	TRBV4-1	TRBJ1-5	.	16	TGCGCCAGCAGCCCTCAATGGGGGGGGAGCAATCAGCCCCAGCATTTT	CASSPQWGGSNQPQHF
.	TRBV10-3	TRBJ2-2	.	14	TGTGCCTCAAAGGGGCGGGAGAACACCGGGGAGCTGTTTTTT	CASKGRENTGELFF
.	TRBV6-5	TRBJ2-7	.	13	TGTGCCAGCAGGGCCGCCCGGGTCTCCGAGCAGTACTTC	CASRAARVSEQYF
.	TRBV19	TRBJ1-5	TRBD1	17	TGTGCCAGTAGTACTCGGACAGGGGTAGAAGGCAATCAGCCCCAGCATTTT	CASSTRTGVEGNQPQHF
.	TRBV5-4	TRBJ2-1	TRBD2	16	TGTGCCAGCAGCTTGGGGGGAGGGGCCTCCTACAATGAGCAGTTCTTC	CASSLGGGASYNEQFF
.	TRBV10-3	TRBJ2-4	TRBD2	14	TGTGCCATCAGTGAGGGACGGGGGGAAAACATTCAGTACTTC	CAISEGRGENIQYF
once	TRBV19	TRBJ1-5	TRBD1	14	TGTGCCAGTAGTGCCGGACAGGGGAATCAGCCCCAGCATTTT	CASSAGQGNQPQHF
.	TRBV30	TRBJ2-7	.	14	TGTGCCTGGGGGGGTCAGGGGTATTCCTACGAGCAGTACTTC	CAWGGQGYSYEQYF
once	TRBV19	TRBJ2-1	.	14	TGTGCCAGTAGTACACCCCCAACTTACAATGAGCAGTTCTTC	CASSTPPTYNEQFF
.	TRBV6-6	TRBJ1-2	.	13	TGTGCCAGCAGTTACGGAGGGAATCGTGGCTACACCTTC	CASSYGGNRGYTF
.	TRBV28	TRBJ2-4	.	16	TGTGCCAGCAGTTTATGGCGTGAGGGGCGGGGAAACATTCAGTACTTC	CASSLWREGRGNIQYF
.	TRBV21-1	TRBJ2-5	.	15	TGTGCCAGCAGCAAAGTTCAGCGGCCCCAAGAGACCCAGTACTTC	CASSKVQRPQETQYF
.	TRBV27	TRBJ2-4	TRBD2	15	TGTGCCAGCAGTATCTCCGGGACTATGGGGAACATTCAGTACTTC	CASSISGTMGNIQYF
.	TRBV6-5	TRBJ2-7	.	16	TGTGCCAGCAGTTCCGTCGGACAGCCTGCAGGATACGAGCAGTACTTC	CASSSVGQPAGYEQYF
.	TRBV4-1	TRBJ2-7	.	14	TGCGCCAGCAGCCAAGTCGGGAGCTCCTACGAGCAGTACTTC	CASSQVGSSYEQYF
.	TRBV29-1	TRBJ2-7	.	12	TGCAGCGTTGTGGTACAGTCCTACGAGCAGTACTTC	CSVVVQSYEQYF